Listed below are T cell receptor beta chains from one sample, sequenced in a study of cytomegalovirus exposure and HLA in healthy donors. Generated by immunoSEQ multiplex PCR, the TCRdb table keeps only in-frame clones and is missing some. The sample lists tens of thousands of clones, approximately 80% seen once, with approximately 2.6% in the top ten. The source material was PBMCs. All receptors derive from a young man in good health and CMV-seronegative. The CDR3 runs from the conserved cysteine through the conserved F or W.

TRBV15	CATSRDAGVGEQYF
TRBV28	CASLPGTRDIQYF
TRBV12-5	CASGLSTGSVNEQFF
TRBV5-1	CASSATSNTEAFF
TRBV5-1	CASSLGDRGWETQYF
TRBV4-3	CASSHAPSGLSRGYTF
TRBV7-2	CASSLEEGAGETQYF
TRBV4-1	CASSPQGLNTEAFF
TRBV18	CASSPGGSGRSPLHF
TRBV28	CASSPAPGQLNEKLFF
TRBV16	CASSQSMIELPQHF
TRBV4-1	CASSQQDTGELFF
TRBV5-4	CASTGGGNTEAFF
TRBV6-1	CASSEQNYGYTF
TRBV4-1	CASSQEAGRTDTQYF
TRBV29-1	CSAQDFPGQPQHF
TRBV2	CASSARFNQPQHF
TRBV6-1	CASSEPIRQWPSGNTIYF
TRBV11-3	CASSLDPGTEAFF
TRBV5-4	CASSPESAGTNTGELFF
TRBV27	CASSTARGVQETQYF
TRBV2	CASEFGPGGTGANYGYTF
TRBV27	CASSLYDSNTEAFF
TRBV18	CASSQTEVNTEAFF
TRBV9	CASSVALRETPGANVLTF
TRBV2	CASSELRTGVGNQPQHF
TRBV5-1	CASSFKTMGGAQYF
TRBV27	CASSLAAGLGRNSPLHF
TRBV5-4	CASSGHRRTSGGATDTQYF